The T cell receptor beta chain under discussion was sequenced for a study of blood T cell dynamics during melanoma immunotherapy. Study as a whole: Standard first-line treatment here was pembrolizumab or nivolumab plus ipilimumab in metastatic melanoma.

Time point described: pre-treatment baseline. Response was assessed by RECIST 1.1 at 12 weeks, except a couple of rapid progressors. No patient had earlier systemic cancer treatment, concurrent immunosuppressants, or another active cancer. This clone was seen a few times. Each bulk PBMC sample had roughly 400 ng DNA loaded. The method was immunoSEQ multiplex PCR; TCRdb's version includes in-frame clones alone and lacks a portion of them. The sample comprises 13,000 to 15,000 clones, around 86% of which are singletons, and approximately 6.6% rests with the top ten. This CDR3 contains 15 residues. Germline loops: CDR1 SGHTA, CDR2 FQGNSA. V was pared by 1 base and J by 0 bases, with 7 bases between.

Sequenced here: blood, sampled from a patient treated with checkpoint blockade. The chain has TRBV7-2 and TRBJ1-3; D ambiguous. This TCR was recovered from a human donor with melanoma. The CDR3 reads CASSLGASSGNTIYF. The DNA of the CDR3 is TGTGCCAGCAGCTTAGGCGCCAGCTCTGGAAACACCATATATTTT.